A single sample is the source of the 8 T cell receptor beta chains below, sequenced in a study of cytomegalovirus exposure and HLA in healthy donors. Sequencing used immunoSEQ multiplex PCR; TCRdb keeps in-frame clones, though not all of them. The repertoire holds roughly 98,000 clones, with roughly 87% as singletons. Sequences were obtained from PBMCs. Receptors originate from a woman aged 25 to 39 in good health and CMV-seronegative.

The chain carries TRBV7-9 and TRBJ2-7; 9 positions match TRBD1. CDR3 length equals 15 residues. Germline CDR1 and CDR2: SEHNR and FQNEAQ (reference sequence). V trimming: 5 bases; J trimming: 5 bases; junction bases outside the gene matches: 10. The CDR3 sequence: CASSPSNRGLDEQYF. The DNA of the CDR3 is TGTGCCAGCAGCCCCTCAAACAGGGGGCTCGACGAGCAGTACTTC.

CDR3 sequence reads: CASWGRRGYRVNTEAFF. The DNA of the CDR3 is TGTGCCAGTTGGGGACGCAGGGGGTATAGGGTGAACACTGAAGCTTTCTTT. The chain links TRBV5-6 to TRBJ1-1, with 7 bases matching TRBD1. Germline CDR1 SGHDT, CDR2 YYEEEE. The CDR3 has 17 amino acids. Germline trimming cut 8 bases from V and 0 bases from J; bases unmatched to any gene: 16.

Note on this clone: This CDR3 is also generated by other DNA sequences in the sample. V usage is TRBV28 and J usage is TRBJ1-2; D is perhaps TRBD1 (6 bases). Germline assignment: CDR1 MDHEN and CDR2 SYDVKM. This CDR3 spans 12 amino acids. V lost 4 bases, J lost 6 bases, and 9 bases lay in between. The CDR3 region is CASSWAGDGYTF. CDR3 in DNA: TGTGCCAGCAGTTGGGCAGGGGATGGCTACACCTTC.

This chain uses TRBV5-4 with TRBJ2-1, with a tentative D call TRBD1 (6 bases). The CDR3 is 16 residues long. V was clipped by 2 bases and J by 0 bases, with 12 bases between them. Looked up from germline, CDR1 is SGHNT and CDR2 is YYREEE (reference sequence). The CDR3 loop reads CASSLGTDSSYNEQFF. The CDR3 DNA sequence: TGTGCCAGCAGCTTAGGGACGGACAGCTCCTACAATGAGCAGTTCTTC.

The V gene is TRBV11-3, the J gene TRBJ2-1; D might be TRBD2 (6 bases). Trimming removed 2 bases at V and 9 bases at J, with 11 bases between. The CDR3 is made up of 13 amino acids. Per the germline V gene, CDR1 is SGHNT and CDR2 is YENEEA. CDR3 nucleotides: TGTGCCAGCAGCTTATTGACCGGGAGTGAGCAGTTCTTC. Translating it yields CASSLLTGSEQFF.

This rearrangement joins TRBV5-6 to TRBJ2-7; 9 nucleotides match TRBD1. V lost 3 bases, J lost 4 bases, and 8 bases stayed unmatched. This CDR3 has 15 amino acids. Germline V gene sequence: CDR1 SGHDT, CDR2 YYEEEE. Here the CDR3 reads CASSSLVGQGYEQYF. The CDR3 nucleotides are TGTGCCAGCAGCTCTCTCGTTGGACAGGGGTACGAGCAGTACTTC. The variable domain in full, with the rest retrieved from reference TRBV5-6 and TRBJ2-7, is DAGVTQSPTHLIKTRGQQVTLRCSPKSGHDTVSWYQQALGQGPQFIFQYYEEEERQRGNFPDRFSGHQFPNYSSELNVNALLLGDSALYLCASSSLVGQGYEQYFGPGTRLTVT.

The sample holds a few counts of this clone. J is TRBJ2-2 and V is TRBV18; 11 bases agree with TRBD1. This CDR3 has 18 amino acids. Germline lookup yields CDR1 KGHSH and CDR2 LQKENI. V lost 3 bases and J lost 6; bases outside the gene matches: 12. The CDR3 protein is CASSPGYGQGASPGELFF. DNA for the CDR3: TGTGCCAGCTCACCCGGATATGGACAGGGGGCATCTCCCGGGGAGCTGTTTTTT.

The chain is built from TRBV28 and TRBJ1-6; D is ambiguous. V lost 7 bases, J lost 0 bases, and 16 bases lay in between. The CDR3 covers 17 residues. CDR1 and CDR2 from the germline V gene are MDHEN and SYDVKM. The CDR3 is CASTKSTFSSYNSPLHF. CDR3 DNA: TGTGCCAGCACGAAGTCGACTTTTAGCTCCTATAATTCACCCCTCCACTTT.